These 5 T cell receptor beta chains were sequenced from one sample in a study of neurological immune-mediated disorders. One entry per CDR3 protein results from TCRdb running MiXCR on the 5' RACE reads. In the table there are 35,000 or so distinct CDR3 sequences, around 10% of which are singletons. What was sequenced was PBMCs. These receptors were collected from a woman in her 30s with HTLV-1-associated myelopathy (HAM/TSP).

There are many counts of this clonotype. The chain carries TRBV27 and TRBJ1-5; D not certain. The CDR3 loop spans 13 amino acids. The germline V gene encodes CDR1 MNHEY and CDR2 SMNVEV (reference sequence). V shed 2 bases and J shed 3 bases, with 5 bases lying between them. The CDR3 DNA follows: TGTGCCAGCAGTTTAGCAGTCAATCAGCCCCAGCATTTT. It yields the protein CASSLAVNQPQHF.

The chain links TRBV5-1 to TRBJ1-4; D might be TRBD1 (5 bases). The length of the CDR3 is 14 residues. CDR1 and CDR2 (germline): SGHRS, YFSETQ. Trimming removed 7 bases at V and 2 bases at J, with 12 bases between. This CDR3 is CASPWGGTNEKLFF. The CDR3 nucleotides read TGCGCCAGCCCGTGGGGGGGTACTAATGAAAAACTGTTTTTT.

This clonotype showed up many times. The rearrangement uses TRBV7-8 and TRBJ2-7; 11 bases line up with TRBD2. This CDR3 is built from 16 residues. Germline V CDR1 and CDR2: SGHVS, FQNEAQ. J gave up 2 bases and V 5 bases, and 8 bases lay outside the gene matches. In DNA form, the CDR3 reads TGTGCCAGCAGCGTCTTTAGCGGGGGGGGGCCCTACGAGCAGTACTTC. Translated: CASSVFSGGGPYEQYF.

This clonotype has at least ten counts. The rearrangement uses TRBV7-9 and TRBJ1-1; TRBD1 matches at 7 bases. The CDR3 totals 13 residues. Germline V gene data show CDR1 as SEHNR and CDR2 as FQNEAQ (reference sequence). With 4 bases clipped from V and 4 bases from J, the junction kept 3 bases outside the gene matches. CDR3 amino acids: CASSSNRGTEAFF. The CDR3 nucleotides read TGTGCCAGCAGCTCAAACAGGGGCACTGAAGCTTTCTTT.

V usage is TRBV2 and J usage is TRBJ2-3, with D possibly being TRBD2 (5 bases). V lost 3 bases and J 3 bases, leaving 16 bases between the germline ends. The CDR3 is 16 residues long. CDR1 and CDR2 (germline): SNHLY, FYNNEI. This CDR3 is CASSDLRLRGTDTQYF. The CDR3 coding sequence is TGTGCCAGCAGTGACTTGAGACTAAGAGGAACAGATACGCAGTATTTT.